The 27 T cell receptor beta chains below all came from one sample that was sequenced in a study of patients and donors after allogeneic stem cell transplantation. TCRdb analysed the RT-PCR reads with MiXCR anew, one entry per CDR3 protein. The repertoire holds roughly 230,000 distinct CDR3 sequences, 13% to 15% seen once, with roughly 11% in the top ten. Sequenced input: blood, either unsorted or a sorted T cell fraction (not recorded which). Receptor source: a human donor who was either an allogeneic HSCT recipient or a stem cell or donor lymphocyte infusion donor (not recorded which). It is not recorded whose cells these are; they may come from a transplant donor.

This clonotype was observed a few times. The DNA of the CDR3 is TGTGCCAGCAGCGTAGCAGGACAGGGGTTGGATACGCAGTATTTT. This sequence encodes CASSVAGQGLDTQYF. This chain joins TRBV9 and TRBJ2-3; 9 bases are shared with TRBD1. J was trimmed by 6 bases and V by 0 bases; bases with no gene match: 5. CDR1 is SGDLS and CDR2 is YYNGEE in the germline V gene. The length of the CDR3 is 15 residues. The full variable domain, its missing parts supplied by reference TRBV9 and TRBJ2-3, is DSGVTQTPKHLITATGQRVTLRCSPRSGDLSVYWYQQSLDQGLQFLIQYYNGEERAKGNILERFSAQQFPDLHSELNLSSLELGDSALYFCASSVAGQGLDTQYFGPGTRLTVL.

This clonotype was counted many times. The rearrangement joins TRBV20-1 to TRBJ2-7; no firm D call. V was clipped by 5 bases and J by 2 bases, with 13 bases between them. This CDR3 has 13 residues. Germline lookup yields CDR1 DFQATT and CDR2 SNEGSKA (reference sequence). The DNA for the CDR3 is TGCAGTGCTGGAATTGGCAGCACCTACGAGCAGTACTTC. This sequence encodes CSAGIGSTYEQYF.

V usage is TRBV20-1 and J usage is TRBJ2-2; D is perhaps TRBD1 (6 bases). Germline V lookup: CDR1 DFQATT, CDR2 SNEGSKA (reference sequence). V was shortened by 5 bases and J by 2 bases, with 15 bases between the two germline ends. The CDR3 extends over 15 amino acids. The chain's CDR3 is CSAENLDSNTGELFF. The CDR3 coding sequence is TGCAGTGCTGAGAATCTGGACAGTAACACCGGGGAGCTGTTTTTT.

This clonotype was seen ten or more times. The rearrangement joins TRBV19 to TRBJ2-3; D is unclear. V was cut by 4 bases and J by 5 bases, with 13 bases left in between. This CDR3 has 14 amino acids. CDR1 is LNHDA, CDR2 SQIVND, per germline (reference sequence). The chain's CDR3 is CASSKLGGGDTQYF. The CDR3 region has the DNA TGTGCCAGTAGTAAGTTGGGCGGCGGAGATACGCAGTATTTT.

The chain joins TRBV27 to TRBJ2-2; 8 bases line up with TRBD1. Germline CDR1 MNHEY, CDR2 SMNVEV (reference sequence). CDR3 length: 16 residues. With 5 bases clipped from V and 4 bases from J, the junction kept 9 bases outside the gene matches. CDR3 region: CASSPQTGVLTGELFF. The CDR3 region has the DNA TGTGCCAGCAGTCCCCAGACAGGGGTACTCACCGGGGAGCTGTTTTTT.

This rearrangement joins TRBV5-4 to TRBJ2-5; tentatively, D is TRBD1 (6 bases). V lost 4 bases and J lost 5, with 12 bases in between. The CDR3 contains 13 residues. Looked up from germline, CDR1 is SGHNT and CDR2 is YYREEE (reference sequence). CDR3: CASSITGKETQYF. The CDR3 coding sequence is TGTGCCAGCAGCATAACAGGGAAGGAGACCCAGTACTTC.

This clonotype occurred a few times. The rearrangement uses TRBV28 and TRBJ2-7; TRBD1 aligns across 7 bases. The CDR3 runs to 14 residues. With 5 bases clipped from V and 4 bases from J, the junction kept 8 bases outside the gene matches. CDR1 MDHEN and CDR2 SYDVKM come from the germline V gene. The CDR3: CASSPDRPPYEQYF. Written as DNA, the CDR3 is TGTGCCAGCAGTCCGGACAGGCCGCCGTACGAGCAGTACTTC.

Remarks on this clonotype: It may be a read error: a sequence one base away is much more abundant. The chain recombines TRBV10-3 with TRBJ1-6, with no clear D. CDR1 and CDR2 from the germline V gene are ENHRY and SYGVKD. The CDR3 loop spans 12 amino acids. The V gene lost 3 bases and the J gene lost 8 bases, with 5 bases spanning the gap. CDR3 in DNA: TGTGCCATCAGTGACGGAGATTCACCCCTCCACTTT. It yields the protein CAISDGDSPLHF.

This clonotype was found a few times. The DNA of the CDR3 is TGTGCCAGCAGCCAAGCGGCTAGCGGGAGAGGGGAGCTGTTTTTT. It yields the protein CASSQAASGRGELFF. The chain couples TRBV4-2 to TRBJ2-2, with TRBD2 identical over 10 bases. V shed 1 base and J 8 bases; nucleotides not matched to a gene: 4. The CDR3 runs to 15 residues. Germline-derived CDR1 and CDR2 are LGHNA and YNFKEQ.

This chain connects TRBV12-3 or TRBV12-4 to TRBJ2-1; TRBD2 matches 10 bases. Trimming at V came to 5 bases and at J to 7 bases, leaving 8 bases not matched to a gene. CDR3 size: 15 residues. CDR3: CASSRAGGPVNEQFF. The DNA for the CDR3 is TGTGCCAGCAGTCGAGCGGGGGGGCCAGTGAATGAGCAGTTCTTC.

This clonotype was observed many times. The chain combines TRBV29-1 with TRBJ1-2; no firm D call. The CDR3 spans 13 residues. V was pared by 3 bases and J by 2 bases, with 10 bases between. Germline CDR1 SQVTM, CDR2 ANQGSEA. CDR3 coding DNA: TGCAGCGTTGAGGTTGGCACAAACTATGGCTACACCTTC. This sequence encodes CSVEVGTNYGYTF.

This clonotype was counted many times. The genes are TRBV4-2 and TRBJ2-7, with 9 nucleotides matching TRBD1. The germline gives CDR1 LGHNA, CDR2 YNFKEQ. The CDR3 loop spans 14 amino acids. Trimming removed 1 base from V and 5 bases from J; junction bases left unmatched: 3. As DNA, the CDR3 is TGTGCCAGCAGCCAAGCGGGACAGGGCAACGAGCAGTACTTC. It specifies CASSQAGQGNEQYF.

The chain is built from TRBV27 and TRBJ2-7, with 7 bases identical to TRBD1. In germline, CDR1 is MNHEY, CDR2 SMNVEV (reference sequence). The V and J ends lost 10 bases and 0 bases, in that order; junction bases with no gene match: 6. CDR3 length equals 13 residues. DNA of the CDR3: TGTGCCACGAGGGGGCAGGCCTCCTACGAGCAGTACTTC. The encoded protein is CATRGQASYEQYF.

This clonotype came up many times. J is TRBJ2-5 and V is TRBV15, with D perhaps TRBD1 or TRBD2 (5 bases each). The germline V and J ends were trimmed by 2 bases and 3 bases, with 13 bases remaining between them. The germline V gene has CDR1 LNHNV and CDR2 YYDKDF (reference sequence). This CDR3 contains 15 residues. CDR3 in DNA: TGTGCCACCAGCAGATCGGGGACGCCGGAAGAGACCCAGTACTTC. Amino acids: CATSRSGTPEETQYF.

This clonotype was found many times. For the CDR3, the DNA is TGTGCCAGCAGCTCCCTAACATGGAACACTGAAGCTTTCTTT. Translated: CASSSLTWNTEAFF. J is TRBJ1-1 and V is TRBV5-6, with D unclear. CDR3 size: 14 residues. The V end was cut by 3 bases, the J end by 1 base, with 10 bases between. CDR1 and CDR2 (germline): SGHDT, YYEEEE.

There are many counts of this clonotype. This chain joins TRBV9 and TRBJ1-1; tentative D call: TRBD1 (6 bases). This CDR3 contains 13 residues. Germline V gene sequence: CDR1 SGDLS, CDR2 YYNGEE. Trimming stripped 3 bases from V and 5 bases from J, with 11 bases between. CDR3 protein: CASSAGQSTEAFF. CDR3 coding DNA: TGTGCCAGCAGCGCAGGACAGTCTACTGAAGCTTTCTTT.

The genes are TRBV4-2 and TRBJ2-7, with 7 bases identical to TRBD1. The CDR3 consists of 14 residues. Germline CDR1 and CDR2: LGHNA and YNFKEQ. The V segment lost 0 bases and the J segment 5 bases; nucleotides outside the gene matches: 4. This CDR3 is CASSQDDRDHEQYF. Written as DNA, the CDR3 is TGTGCCAGCAGCCAAGATGACAGGGACCACGAGCAGTACTTC.

This chain joins TRBV5-4 and TRBJ1-5, with 7 bases lining up with TRBD1. The germline V gene encodes CDR1 SGHNT and CDR2 YYREEE (reference sequence). This CDR3 region has 14 residues. V gave up 1 base and J gave up 6 bases; unmatched junction bases: 4. CDR3 in DNA: TGTGCCAGCAGCTTGACAGGGGAGGGTCAGCCCCAGCATTTT. It encodes CASSLTGEGQPQHF. Combining the CDR3 with reference TRBV5-4 and TRBJ1-5 gives the whole variable domain ETGVTQSPTHLIKTRGQQVTLRCSSQSGHNTVSWYQQALGQGPQFIFQYYREEENGRGNFPPRFSGLQFPNYSSELNVNALELDDSALYLCASSLTGEGQPQHFGDGTRLSIL.

This clonotype came up many times. The chain combines TRBV20-1 with TRBJ2-1; 13 bases are a match to TRBD2. The CDR3 consists of 17 residues. V lost 5 bases and J lost 7; bases outside the gene matches: 14. Germline V CDR1 and CDR2: DFQATT, SNEGSKA (reference sequence). CDR3 DNA sequence: TGCAGTGCTCTGAGGGGACTAGCGGGGTCAAAGGGGAATGAGCAGTTCTTC. Protein sequence: CSALRGLAGSKGNEQFF.

The rearrangement joins TRBV7-6 to TRBJ1-4; possible D gene TRBD1, 5 bases. The CDR3 loop spans 16 amino acids. Germline CDR1 is SGHVS and CDR2 is FNYEAQ. Trimming shortened V by 5 bases and J by 0 bases, and 13 bases separated the two germline ends. CDR3 DNA: TGTGCCAGCAGCAACCGGAGGGGCGCAACTAATGAAAAACTGTTTTTT. Translating gives CASSNRRGATNEKLFF.

This clonotype was seen only a few times. This chain links TRBV3-1 with TRBJ2-3, with D possibly TRBD1 on 6 matching bases. The V end lost 1 base, the J end lost 10 bases, and 24 bases lay between the germline ends. The CDR3 runs to 17 residues. CDR1 is LGHDT and CDR2 is YNNKEL in the germline V gene (reference sequence). The DNA of the CDR3 is TGTGCCAGCAGCCAAGTCTGGGACAAGGTTTCACCGCGCGCGCAGTATTTT. Amino acids: CASSQVWDKVSPRAQYF.

The gene calls are TRBV9 and TRBJ2-3; D call uncertain. The CDR3 covers 14 residues. V was shortened by 0 bases and J by 2 bases, with 7 bases between the two germline ends. Germline loops: CDR1 SGDLS, CDR2 YYNGEE. Here the CDR3 reads CASSVGQITDTQYF. The CDR3 nucleotides read TGTGCCAGCAGCGTAGGGCAGATCACAGATACGCAGTATTTT.

This clonotype came up a few times. The chain carries TRBV5-5 and TRBJ1-3; D is possibly TRBD1 (6 bases). The germline V and J ends were trimmed by 6 bases and 0 bases, with 16 bases remaining between them. CDR3 length: 16 amino acids. Germline V gene data show CDR1 as SGHKS and CDR2 as YYEKEE (reference sequence). CDR3: CASNLRDTYSGNTIYF. The CDR3 DNA is TGTGCCAGCAACCTGAGGGACACATACTCTGGAAACACCATATATTTT.

This clonotype was picked up a small number of times. The chain recombines TRBV20-1 with TRBJ1-6, with TRBD1 identical over 7 bases. The CDR3 is 16 amino acids. Germline assignment: CDR1 DFQATT and CDR2 SNEGSKA (reference sequence). V lost 1 base to trimming and J lost 0 bases; unmatched junction nucleotides: 3. CDR3 sequence (DNA): TGCAGTGCTAGAGTGGACAGGAGCTCCTATAATTCACCCCTCCACTTT. Translated, it gives CSARVDRSSYNSPLHF.

There are a few counts of this clonotype. CDR3 DNA: TGTGCCAGCAGCCCAAGAATGTTGTCGGTATCCAGGGCGTCTGGGGCCAACGTCCTGACTTTC. Translation gives CASSPRMLSVSRASGANVLTF. This sequence joins TRBV11-1 and TRBJ2-6; a possible D gene is TRBD1 (5 bases). Germline V gene data show CDR1 as SGHAT and CDR2 as FQDESV (reference sequence). Trimming shortened V by 5 bases and J by 1 base, and 27 bases separated the two germline ends. This CDR3 spans 21 amino acids.

This clonotype came up a few times. A junction boundary mismatches the germline segment, possibly from a read error. V and J are TRBV14 and TRBJ2-5; D not certain. CDR1 is SGHDN, CDR2 FVKESK, per germline. This CDR3 is 12 amino acids long. In DNA form, the CDR3 reads TGTGCCAGCAGCCAAGGCGCGAGGACCCACTACTTC. Translating gives CASSQGARTHYF.

This clonotype has just a few counts. The CDR3 is CATSDLDGAGETQYF. The CDR3, as DNA: TGTGCCACCAGTGATTTGGATGGGGCGGGAGAGACCCAGTACTTC. The J gene is TRBJ2-5, the V gene TRBV24-1; the D gene could be TRBD1 or TRBD2 (5 bases each). Germline V CDR1 and CDR2: KGHDR, SFDVKD. This CDR3 has 15 residues. V was clipped by 0 bases and J by 4 bases, with 11 bases between them.